The T cell receptor (beta chain) under discussion was sequenced for a study of T cell responses to AZD1222 COVID-19 vaccine. For the study at large: Recipients boosted at about 4 weeks or about 12 weeks are pooled.

Clones were read by immunoSEQ multiplex PCR, and TCRdb kept only the in-frame ones, dropping some. The sample shows 150,000 or so clones, just over 90% of them seen only once. The CDR3 is made up of 13 amino acids. V was trimmed by 1 base and J by 6 bases, leaving 10 bases between them. This clone appeared a few times. Antigen: not known. Study outcomes and limitations: In all cases, repertoires were sampled only after the peak T cell response. Researchers report vaccine-associated CD4 TCRs spanning spike, with dominance at 160-218 and 743-854.

This clonotype originated in an adult in good health. The input for sequencing was peripheral blood, taken on day 0 of AZD1222 vaccination. The chain is built from TRBV5-3 and TRBJ1-1, with a weak D call TRBD1 (6 bases). TRBV5-3 is classed as an ORF, of uncertain function. The CDR3 coding sequence is TGTGCCAGAAGCTTGAGGGGGTCTGCTGAAGCTTTCTTT. It yields the protein CARSLRGSAEAFF.